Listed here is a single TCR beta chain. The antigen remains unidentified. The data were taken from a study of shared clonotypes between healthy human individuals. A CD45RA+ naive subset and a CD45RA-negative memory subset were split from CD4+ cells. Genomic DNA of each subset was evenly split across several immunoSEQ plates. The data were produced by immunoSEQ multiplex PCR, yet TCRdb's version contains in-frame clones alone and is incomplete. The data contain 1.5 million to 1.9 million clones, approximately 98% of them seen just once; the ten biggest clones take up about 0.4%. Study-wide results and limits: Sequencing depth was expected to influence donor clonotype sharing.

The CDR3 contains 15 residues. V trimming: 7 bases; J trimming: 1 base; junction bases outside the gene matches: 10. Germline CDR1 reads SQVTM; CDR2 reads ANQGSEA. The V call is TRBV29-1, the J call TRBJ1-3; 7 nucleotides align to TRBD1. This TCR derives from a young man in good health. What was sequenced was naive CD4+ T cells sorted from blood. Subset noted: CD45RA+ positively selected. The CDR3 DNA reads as TGCAGCGGCAACCCGGGACAGCATTCTGGAAACACCATATATTTT. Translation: CSGNPGQHSGNTIYF.